This T cell receptor beta chain was recovered during a study of graft-versus-host responses after intestinal transplantation. Generated by immunoSEQ multiplex PCR, the TCRdb table keeps only in-frame clones and is missing some. The sample holds about 18,000 clones, over 35% seen once. Irradiated, violet-dye-labeled stimulator cells, some 200,000 in number, were plated with some 200,000 CFSE-labeled responder cells. Post-reaction sorting isolated proliferating CFSE-low CD3+CD4+ and CD3+CD8+ responders. Trimming took off 1 base at V and 7 bases at J, with 5 bases between the two ends. The length of the CDR3 is 13 residues. CDR1 and CDR2 (germline): LNHDA, SQIVND (reference sequence). This clone was seen a handful of times.

This chain uses TRBV19 with TRBJ1-6, with D unresolved. Sample: alloreactive CD4+ T cells from a mixed lymphocyte reaction culture, taken before intestinal transplant. As to subset: CFSE-low proliferating T cells sorted from roughly six-day pre-transplant mixed lymphocyte reaction (GvH or HvG direction). The TCR was taken from a human patient who received an intestinal transplant. The chain's CDR3 is CASSIGRNSPLHF. For the CDR3, the DNA is TGTGCCAGTAGTATAGGGAGGAATTCACCCCTCCACTTT.